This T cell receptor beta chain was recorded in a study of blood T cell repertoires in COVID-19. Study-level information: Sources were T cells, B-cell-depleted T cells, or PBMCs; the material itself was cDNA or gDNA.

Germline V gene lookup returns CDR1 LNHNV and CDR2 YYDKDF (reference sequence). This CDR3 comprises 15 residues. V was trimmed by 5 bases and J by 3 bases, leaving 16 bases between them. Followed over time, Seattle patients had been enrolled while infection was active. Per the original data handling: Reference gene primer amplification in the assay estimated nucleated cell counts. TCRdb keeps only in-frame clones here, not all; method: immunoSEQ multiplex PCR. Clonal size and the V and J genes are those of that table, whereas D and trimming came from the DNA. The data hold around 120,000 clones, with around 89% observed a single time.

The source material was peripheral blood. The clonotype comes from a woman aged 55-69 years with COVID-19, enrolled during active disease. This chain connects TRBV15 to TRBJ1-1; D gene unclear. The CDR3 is CATSGGRIKYTEAFF. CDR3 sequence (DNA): TGTGCCACCAGCGGAGGGAGGATAAAGTACACTGAAGCTTTCTTT. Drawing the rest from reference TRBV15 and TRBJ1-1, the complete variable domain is DAMVIQNPRYQVTQFGKPVTLSCSQTLNHNVMYWYQQKSSQAPKLLFHYYDKDFNNEADTPDNFQSRRPNTSFCFLDIRSPGLGDTAMYLCATSGGRIKYTEAFFGQGTRLTVV.